This T cell receptor beta chain stems from a study of shared clonotypes between healthy human individuals. Study as a whole: Serving as donors were a couple of women and three men, whose ages spanned 18 to 49. For every donor, three CD4 naive, three CD4 memory, two CD8 naive and one CD8 memory plates were used. Study-wide findings and caveats: Only blood was sampled; tissue repertoires likely differ. Between four donors, naive CD4 clonotypes were shared at a level of about 5%.

Assay used: immunoSEQ multiplex PCR; TCRdb lists only in-frame clones, some missing. There are under 1 million clones in the sample; 90% to 95% occur only once, and 24% lies in the top ten. Only CD45RO-negative cells positively selected for CCR7 counted as naive CD8 cells, so terminally differentiated effector memory CD45RA+ cells were excluded. As to this clone: Its specificity is unknown.

The ends were cut back, 6 bases at V and 4 bases at J, with 18 bases in the middle. Per germline, CDR1 MNHNS and CDR2 SASEGT. CDR3 length equals 15 residues. This clonotype was sampled from a man aged 25-40 years in good health. The sequencing sample was made of naive CD8+ T cells sorted from blood. The J gene is TRBJ1-2, the V gene TRBV6-1, with TRBD1 as a possible D gene (6 bases). The CDR3 sequence is CASRDHNDRLYGYTF. The CDR3 region has the DNA TGTGCCAGCAGGGACCATAATGACAGGCTCTATGGCTACACCTTC.